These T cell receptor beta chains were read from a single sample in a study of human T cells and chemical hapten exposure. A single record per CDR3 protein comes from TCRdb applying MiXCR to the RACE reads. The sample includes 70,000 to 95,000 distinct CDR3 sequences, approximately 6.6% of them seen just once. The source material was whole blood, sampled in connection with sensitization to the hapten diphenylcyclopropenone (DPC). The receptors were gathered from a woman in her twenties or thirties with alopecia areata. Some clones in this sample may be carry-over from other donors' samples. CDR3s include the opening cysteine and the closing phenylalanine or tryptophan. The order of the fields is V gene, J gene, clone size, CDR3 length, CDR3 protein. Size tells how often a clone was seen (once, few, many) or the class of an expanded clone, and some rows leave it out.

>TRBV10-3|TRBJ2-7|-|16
CAISDVEARPSYEQYF
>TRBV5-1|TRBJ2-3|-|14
CASSFPSRTDTQYF
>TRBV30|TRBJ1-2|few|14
CAEASPLTNYGYTF
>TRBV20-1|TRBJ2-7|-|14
CSARDVSGNYEQYF
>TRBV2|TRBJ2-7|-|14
CASRALPGAGEQYF
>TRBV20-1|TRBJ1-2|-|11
CSARERQKIEF
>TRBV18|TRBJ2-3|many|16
CASSPPNYSGTDTQYF
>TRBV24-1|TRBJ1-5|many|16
CATSDRDRLSNQPQHF
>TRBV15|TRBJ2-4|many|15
CATSRKGVDKNIQYF
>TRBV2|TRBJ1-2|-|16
CASTTIRAIVNYGYTF
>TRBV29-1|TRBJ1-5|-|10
CSVPGQPQHF
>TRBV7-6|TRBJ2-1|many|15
CASSFGQGVTNEQFF
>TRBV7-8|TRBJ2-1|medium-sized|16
CASSLGLGISYNEQFF
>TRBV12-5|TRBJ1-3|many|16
CASGTDRGVSGNTIYF
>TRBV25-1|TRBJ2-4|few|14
CASSESPAKNIQYF
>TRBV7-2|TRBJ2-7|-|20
CASSLISVQLPIGVADEQYF
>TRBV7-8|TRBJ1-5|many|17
CASSSHPIGFSNQPQHF
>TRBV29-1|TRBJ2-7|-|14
CSVNGGGSSYEQYF
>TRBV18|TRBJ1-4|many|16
CASSLGQGGTNEKLFF
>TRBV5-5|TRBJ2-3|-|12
CASSLGLYPQYF
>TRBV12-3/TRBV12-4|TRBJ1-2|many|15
CASSLGDRGSNGYTF
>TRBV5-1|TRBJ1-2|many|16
CASSLAASAQTDGYTF
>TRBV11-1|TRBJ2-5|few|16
CASSQGQGRKPETQYF
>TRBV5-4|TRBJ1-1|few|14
CASRSDRVNTEAFF
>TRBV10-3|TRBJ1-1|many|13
CATDQTGGTEAFF
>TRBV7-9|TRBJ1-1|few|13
CASSAQGATEAFF
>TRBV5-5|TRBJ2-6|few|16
CASSSGFSSGANVLTF
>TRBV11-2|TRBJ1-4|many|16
CASSLLARATNEKLFF
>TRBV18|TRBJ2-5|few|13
CASSRSQGETQYF
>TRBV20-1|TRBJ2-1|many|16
CSATLSSGGNYNEQFF
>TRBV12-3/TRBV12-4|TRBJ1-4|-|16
CASSFGPGQGVEKLFF
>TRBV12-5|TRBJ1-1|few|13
CASGWGSNTEAFF
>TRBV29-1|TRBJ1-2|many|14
CSVEDVVGARGYTF
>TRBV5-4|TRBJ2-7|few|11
CASSADDGQYF
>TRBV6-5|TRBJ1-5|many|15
CASSPGTTSNQPQHF
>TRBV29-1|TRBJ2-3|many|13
CSVDLDLTDTQYF
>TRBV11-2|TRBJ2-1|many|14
CASTDRGSGGEQFF
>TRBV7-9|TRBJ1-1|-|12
CASSLGGGEAFF
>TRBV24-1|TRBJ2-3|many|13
CATLGRNTDTQYF
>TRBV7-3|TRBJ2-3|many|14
CASSPGSNTDTQYF
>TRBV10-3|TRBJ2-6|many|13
CAIRQSGANVLTF
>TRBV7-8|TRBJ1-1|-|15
CASSLARTGLAEAFF
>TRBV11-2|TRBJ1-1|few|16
CASSSGRAGRNTEAFF
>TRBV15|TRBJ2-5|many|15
CATSSFPGQEETQYF
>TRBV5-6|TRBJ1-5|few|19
CASSWWGEGLGRSNQPQHF
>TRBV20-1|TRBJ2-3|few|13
CSARSGGAETQYF
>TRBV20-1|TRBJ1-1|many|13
CSARARVNTEAFF
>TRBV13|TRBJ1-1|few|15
CASSLDGGIGTEAFF
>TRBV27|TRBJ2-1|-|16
CASSLEGLTRPNEQFF
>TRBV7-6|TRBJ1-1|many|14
CASTRPGWGTEAFF
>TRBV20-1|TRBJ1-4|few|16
CSARPSKTGGNEKLFF
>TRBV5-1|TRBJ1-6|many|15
CASSLFWTDNSPLHF
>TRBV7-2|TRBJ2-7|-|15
CASSLVDKGPYEQYF
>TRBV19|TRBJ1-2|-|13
CASSTAVVVGYTF
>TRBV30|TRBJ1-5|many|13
CAWSRDSNQPQHF